This entry lists 26 T cell receptor beta chains sequenced from one sample in a study of immune evolution from preneoplasia to lung adenocarcinoma (dated by TCRdb to about 2021). Library preparation was by the immunoSEQ multiplex PCR assay. TCRdb took over this immuneACCESS table, retaining in-frame rearrangements with V and J assigned. Such tables are incomplete; in checked studies, under half of the missing clones stem from an unresolved V gene, and the remainder is unexplained. The sample table shows 5,500 to 6,500 clones, and about 80% are seen once. Jointly, the top ten make up 5.5% to 7% of the sample. The sample was FFPE minimally invasive lung adenocarcinoma tissue. What the cell subset or site label conveys for this sample: micro-invasive lung adenocarcinoma (MIA). The origin of the receptors is a person between 50 and 70 years old with lung adenocarcinoma.

This chain connects TRBV10-1 to TRBJ2-6, with D hard to call. Germline-derived CDR1 and CDR2 are WNHNN and SYGVQD (reference sequence). V was cut by 5 bases and J by 5 bases, with 19 bases left in between. The CDR3 spans 17 residues. In nucleotides, the CDR3 is TGCGCCAGCAGTAGGGCTAACGCACAAAGTCGGGCCAACGTCCTGACTTTC. Its translation: CASSRANAQSRANVLTF.

The CDR3 sequence is CASSPRGGPLGGQPQHF. CDR3 sequence (DNA): TGTGCCAGCAGTCCCCGGGGGGGGCCTCTAGGCGGTCAGCCCCAGCATTTT. The chain is built from TRBV28 and TRBJ1-5, with D perhaps TRBD1 (6 bases). The CDR3 covers 17 residues. The germline V gene has CDR1 MDHEN and CDR2 SYDVKM. V lost 5 bases and J 6 bases, leaving 23 bases between the germline ends.

The chain combines TRBV11-2 with TRBJ2-1; no firm D call. V was clipped by 5 bases and J by 8 bases, with 10 bases between them. There are 12 residues in the CDR3. CDR1 is SGHAT, CDR2 FQNNGV, per germline. The CDR3, as DNA: TGTGCCAGCAGCCCACGCCCCGATGAGCAGTTCTTC. This encodes CASSPRPDEQFF.

The chain's CDR3 is CASSETGGGSPLHF. CDR3 nucleotide sequence: TGTGCCAGCAGTGAGACAGGGGGCGGTTCACCCCTCCACTTT. V usage is TRBV2 and J usage is TRBJ1-6; 10 bases align to TRBD1. After removal of 3 bases from V and 9 bases from J, the junction contained 2 bases not matched to a gene. CDR3 length equals 14 residues. Germline values: CDR1 SNHLY, CDR2 FYNNEI.

V and J are TRBV5-4 and TRBJ2-1; D is unclear. Germline V gene sequence: CDR1 SGHNT, CDR2 YYREEE (reference sequence). Trimming left V 4 bases short and J 3 bases short, with 14 bases between. The CDR3 runs to 15 residues. The CDR3 bases are TGTGCCAGCAGCCCCGGCGGAGCAGACTACAATGAGCAGTTCTTC. It specifies CASSPGGADYNEQFF.

The V call is TRBV7-9, the J call TRBJ1-4, with TRBD1 matching over 8 bases. Germline V lookup: CDR1 SEHNR, CDR2 FQNEAQ (reference sequence). This CDR3 has 12 residues. V trimming: 5 bases; J trimming: 10 bases; junction bases outside the gene matches: 3. The CDR3 bases are TGTGCCAGCAGCCCCGACAGGGGAAAACTGTTTTTT. It yields the protein CASSPDRGKLFF.

The chain combines TRBV6-6 with TRBJ2-3, with D perhaps TRBD1 (6 bases). V lost 6 bases and J lost 2, with 12 bases in between. The germline V gene has CDR1 MNHNY and CDR2 SVGAGI (reference sequence). The CDR3 has 14 residues. The CDR3 reads CASSLDRNTDTQYF. CDR3 bases: TGTGCCAGCAGCCTGGACAGAAACACAGATACGCAGTATTTT.

This chain links TRBV27 with TRBJ1-4, with 8 bases identical to TRBD1. Germline CDR1 reads MNHEY; CDR2 reads SMNVEV (reference sequence). With V trimmed by 6 bases and J by 7 bases, 7 bases remained unmatched. This CDR3 comprises 14 residues. As DNA, the CDR3 is TGTGCCAGCAGAGGACAGGGCTGGACTGAAAAACTGTTTTTT. Protein sequence: CASRGQGWTEKLFF.

The chain employs TRBV7-2 and TRBJ2-1, with D possibly being TRBD1 (5 bases). In germline, CDR1 is SGHTA, CDR2 FQGNSA. The CDR3 length is 15 residues. V was pared by 1 base and J by 7 bases, with 14 bases between. The CDR3 is CASSLEAGIINEQFF. CDR3 coding DNA: TGTGCCAGCAGCTTAGAGGCAGGGATCATTAATGAGCAGTTCTTC.

The J gene is TRBJ1-2, the V gene TRBV28; D is uncertain. The CDR3 sequence is 17 residues long. Between the trimmed V and J ends, which lost 4 bases and 8 bases, there was a span of 26 bases. From germline, CDR1 is MDHEN and CDR2 SYDVKM. The CDR3 DNA sequence: TGTGCCAGCAGTTCCTCCCCCAGCCAGAAGAGAGGTGGGGGCTACACCTTC. Residues: CASSSSPSQKRGGGYTF.

The chain has TRBV25-1 and TRBJ1-1; TRBD1 aligns across 9 bases. Germline-derived CDR1 and CDR2 are MGHDK and SYGVNS. CDR3 length: 16 residues. Trimming took 1 base from V and 5 from J; bases not matched to a gene: 8. The CDR3 coding sequence is TGTGCCAGCAGTGAATTCTCGAGGACAGGGGATACTGAAGCTTTCTTT. Protein product: CASSEFSRTGDTEAFF.

The CDR3 reads CASSSMGGNTEAFF. The CDR3 DNA follows: TGTGCCAGCAGCTCAATGGGAGGGAACACTGAAGCTTTCTTT. This chain uses TRBV7-3 with TRBJ1-1; D is uncertain. Germline V gene lookup returns CDR1 SGHTA and CDR2 FQGTGA. V was shortened by 4 bases and J by 1 base, with 10 bases between the two germline ends. CDR3 length equals 14 residues.

V is TRBV7-2 and J is TRBJ1-2; D ambiguous. The CDR3 is 15 residues long. V lost 2 bases to trimming and J lost 6 bases, with 16 bases between them. Germline loops: CDR1 SGHTA, CDR2 FQGNSA. CDR3 sequence reads: CASSLTLTGMDGYTF. CDR3 coding DNA: TGTGCCAGCAGCTTAACCCTGACGGGCATGGATGGCTACACCTTC.

The chain has TRBV5-1 and TRBJ2-1, with D tentatively TRBD1 (6 bases). With 10 bases removed from V and 5 bases from J, the gap between germline ends came to 16 bases. The CDR3 consists of 13 residues. In germline, CDR1 is SGHRS, CDR2 YFSETQ. This CDR3 is CAAARDTNNEQFF. The CDR3 region has the DNA TGCGCCGCAGCACGGGACACAAACAATGAGCAGTTCTTC.

The chain employs TRBV6-1 and TRBJ2-7; 8 bases match TRBD1. The CDR3 loop spans 17 amino acids. Germline-derived CDR1 and CDR2 are MNHNS and SASEGT. V dropped 2 bases and J dropped 1; count of bases not matched to a gene: 10. CDR3 protein: CASSEFKGTGYSYEQYF. Written as DNA, the CDR3 is TGTGCCAGCAGTGAATTTAAGGGGACAGGATATTCCTACGAGCAGTACTTC.

The rearrangement uses TRBV5-1 and TRBJ2-2; 10 positions agree with TRBD2. V lost 1 base and J lost 5; bases outside the gene matches: 5. The CDR3 consists of 16 residues. Germline V gene sequence: CDR1 SGHRS, CDR2 YFSETQ. The CDR3 DNA follows: TGCGCCAGCAGCTTGATCCTAGCGGGAGATACCGGGGAGCTGTTTTTT. Its protein is CASSLILAGDTGELFF.

V and J are TRBV5-1 and TRBJ2-3; 9 nucleotides align to TRBD2. The CDR3 spans 14 residues. V gave up 8 bases and J gave up 5 bases; unmatched junction bases: 9. Germline assignment: CDR1 SGHRS and CDR2 YFSETQ. The CDR3 DNA follows: TGCGCCAGTGGACTAGCGTCGAAACGAGATACGCAGTATTTT. This gives the protein CASGLASKRDTQYF.

The rearrangement links TRBV27 to TRBJ2-7; 11 nucleotides line up with TRBD1. The CDR3 is 14 amino acids. V lost 10 bases to trimming and J lost 5 bases; unmatched junction nucleotides: 10. Germline V CDR1 and CDR2: MNHEY, SMNVEV (reference sequence). This CDR3 reads CATISGTGGHEQYF. As DNA, the CDR3 is TGTGCCACCATCTCCGGGACAGGGGGACACGAGCAGTACTTC.

The gene calls are TRBV6-5 and TRBJ1-2, with TRBD1 identical over 7 bases. The V segment lost 8 bases and the J segment 5 bases; nucleotides outside the gene matches: 8. Germline V gives CDR1 MNHEY, CDR2 SVGAGI. The CDR3 is 13 amino acids. CDR3 DNA sequence: TGTGCCAGCCACATACTACAGGGGTATGGCTACACCTTC. Amino acids: CASHILQGYGYTF.

CDR3 region: CASSFTGASNTEAFF. CDR3 coding DNA: TGTGCCAGCAGTTTTACGGGGGCCAGCAACACTGAAGCTTTCTTT. The chain recombines TRBV28 with TRBJ1-1, with a weak D call TRBD1 (6 bases). The CDR3 runs 15 residues. Germline lookup yields CDR1 MDHEN and CDR2 SYDVKM. V lost 3 bases to trimming and J lost 2 bases, with 13 bases between them.

This clone was recorded once. The chain joins TRBV7-2 to TRBJ2-1; D not certain. The V and J ends lost 7 bases and 0 bases respectively, with 16 bases between them. Germline V CDR1 and CDR2: SGHTA, FQGNSA. This CDR3 has 16 residues. In nucleotides, the CDR3 is TGTGCCAGCACCAAAACGAGCTCTGGCTCCTACAATGAGCAGTTCTTC. This sequence encodes CASTKTSSGSYNEQFF.

This chain uses TRBV5-4 with TRBJ2-1; D ambiguous. V was trimmed by 0 bases and J by 3 bases, leaving 4 bases between them. This CDR3 comprises 13 residues. CDR1 and CDR2 (germline): SGHNT, YYREEE (reference sequence). The CDR3 DNA is TGTGCCAGCAGCTTGGAAGACTACAATGAGCAGTTCTTC. This translates into CASSLEDYNEQFF. The full variable domain, in which reference TRBV5-4 and TRBJ2-1 provide the parts outside the CDR3, is ETGVTQSPTHLIKTRGQQVTLRCSSQSGHNTVSWYQQALGQGPQFIFQYYREEENGRGNFPPRFSGLQFPNYSSELNVNALELDDSALYLCASSLEDYNEQFFGPGTRLTVL.

J is TRBJ2-2 and V is TRBV11-3; D may be TRBD2 (5 bases). V lost 5 bases and J 7 bases, leaving 11 bases between the germline ends. Germline V gene sequence: CDR1 SGHNT, CDR2 YENEEA. The CDR3 covers 13 residues. Written as DNA, the CDR3 is TGTGCCAGCAGCCAGAGGGAGATCGGGGAGCTGTTTTTT. Translation gives CASSQREIGELFF.

V and J are TRBV4-1 and TRBJ1-2; a weak D match, TRBD1 (5 bases). This CDR3 region has 14 residues. Germline V lookup: CDR1 MGHRA, CDR2 YSYEKL. V was shortened by 4 bases and J by 0 bases, with 9 bases between the two germline ends. The CDR3 nucleotides read TGCGCCAGCAGCCCCGGGGCCACTAACTATGGCTACACCTTC. This encodes CASSPGATNYGYTF.

The V gene is TRBV12-5, the J gene TRBJ1-1; 9 bases map to TRBD1. This CDR3 has 15 residues. Germline loops: CDR1 LGHNT, CDR2 FRNRAP. The V and J ends lost 6 bases and 9 bases, in that order; junction bases with no gene match: 14. Here the CDR3 reads CASGALGQGTGQAFF. For the CDR3, the DNA is TGTGCTAGTGGCGCCCTTGGACAGGGGACCGGACAAGCTTTCTTT.

This clone was seen once. CDR3 nucleotide sequence: TGTGCCAGCAGCAGGGGCCATAGCTCCTACGAGCAGTACTTC. Translation gives CASSRGHSSYEQYF. The V and J genes are TRBV11-2 and TRBJ2-7, with D possibly matching TRBD1 (5 bases). There are 14 residues in the CDR3. Trimming shortened V by 5 bases and J by 0 bases, and 11 bases separated the two germline ends. Per the germline V gene, CDR1 is SGHAT and CDR2 is FQNNGV.